The entry below describes one TCR beta chain. Authors' processing steps: Reference gene primer amplification yielded estimated nucleated cell counts. Sequencing was performed with immunoSEQ multiplex PCR; in TCRdb, only in-frame clones are kept and a portion is missing. The V and J calls and clone size are taken from that table; D and trimming were inferred from the DNA. This sample has roughly 200,000 clones, with roughly 90% found just once. Germline values: CDR1 LGHDT, CDR2 YNNKEL (reference sequence). This CDR3 is built from 16 residues. V gave up 4 bases and J gave up 0 bases, with 12 bases separating them. The data were obtained in a study of blood T cell repertoires in COVID-19. Study at large: Samples taken during acute and convalescent COVID-19 were collected in the United States, Italy and Spain. T cells, B-cell-depleted T cells, or PBMCs provided the cDNA or gDNA that served as material.

The V and J genes are TRBV3-1 (or the pseudogene TRBV3-2) and TRBJ1-4; D is uncertain. The clonotype was recovered from a young man with active or convalescent COVID-19. The specimen sequenced was peripheral blood. The DNA of the CDR3 is TGTGCCAGCAGCCCCAGAGGCACTGCAACTAATGAAAAACTGTTTTTT. This encodes CASSPRGTATNEKLFF.